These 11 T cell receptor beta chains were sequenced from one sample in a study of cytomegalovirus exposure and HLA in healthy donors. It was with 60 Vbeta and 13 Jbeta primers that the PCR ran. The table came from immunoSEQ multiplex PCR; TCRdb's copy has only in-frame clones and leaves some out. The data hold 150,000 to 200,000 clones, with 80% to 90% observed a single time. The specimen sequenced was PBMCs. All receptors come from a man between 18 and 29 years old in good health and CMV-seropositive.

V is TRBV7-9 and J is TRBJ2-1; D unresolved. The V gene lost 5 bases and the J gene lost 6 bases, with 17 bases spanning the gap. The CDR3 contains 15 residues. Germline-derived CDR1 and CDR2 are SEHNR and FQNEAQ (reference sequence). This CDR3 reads CASSPPPRYGNEQFF. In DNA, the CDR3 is TGTGCCAGCAGCCCCCCCCCGAGGTATGGCAATGAGCAGTTCTTC.

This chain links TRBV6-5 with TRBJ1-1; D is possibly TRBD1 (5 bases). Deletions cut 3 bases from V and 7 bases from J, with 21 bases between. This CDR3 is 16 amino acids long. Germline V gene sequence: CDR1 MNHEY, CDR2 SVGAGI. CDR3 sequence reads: CASSYWAAGPQGEAFF. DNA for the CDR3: TGTGCCAGCAGTTATTGGGCAGCCGGGCCTCAGGGTGAAGCTTTCTTT.

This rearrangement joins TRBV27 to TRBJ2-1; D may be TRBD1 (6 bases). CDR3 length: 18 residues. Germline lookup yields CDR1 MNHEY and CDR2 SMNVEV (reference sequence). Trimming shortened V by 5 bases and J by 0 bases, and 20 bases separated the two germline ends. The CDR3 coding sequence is TGTGCCAGCAGTGGAAACAGGGTTTGGGAGAGCTCCTACAATGAGCAGTTCTTC. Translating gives CASSGNRVWESSYNEQFF.

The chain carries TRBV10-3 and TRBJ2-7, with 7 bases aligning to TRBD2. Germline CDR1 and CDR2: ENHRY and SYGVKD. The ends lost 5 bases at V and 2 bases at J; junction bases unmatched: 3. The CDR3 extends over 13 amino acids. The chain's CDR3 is CAISPGGAYEQYF. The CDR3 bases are TGTGCCATCAGTCCGGGAGGCGCCTACGAGCAGTACTTC.

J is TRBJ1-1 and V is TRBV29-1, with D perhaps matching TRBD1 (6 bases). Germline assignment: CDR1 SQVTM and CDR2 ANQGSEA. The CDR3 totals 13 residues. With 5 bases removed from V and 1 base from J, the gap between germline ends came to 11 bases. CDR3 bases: TGCAGCGTTCCAGGCAGGGGGAACACTGAAGCTTTCTTT. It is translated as CSVPGRGNTEAFF. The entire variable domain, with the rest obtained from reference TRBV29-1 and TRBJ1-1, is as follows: SAVISQKPSRDICQRGTSLTIQCQVDSQVTMMFWYRQQPGQSLTLIATANQGSEATYESGFVIDKFPISRPNLTFSTLTVSNMSPEDSSIYLCSVPGRGNTEAFFGQGTRLTVV.

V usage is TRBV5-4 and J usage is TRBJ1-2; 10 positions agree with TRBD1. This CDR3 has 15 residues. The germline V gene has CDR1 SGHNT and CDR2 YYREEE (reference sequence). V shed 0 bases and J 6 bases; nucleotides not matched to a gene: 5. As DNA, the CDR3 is TGTGCCAGCAGCTTGGAGACAGGGGGCAGGCATGGCTACACCTTC. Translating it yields CASSLETGGRHGYTF.

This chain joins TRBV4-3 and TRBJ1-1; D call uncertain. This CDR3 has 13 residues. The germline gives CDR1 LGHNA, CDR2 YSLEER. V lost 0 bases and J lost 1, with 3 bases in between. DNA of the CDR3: TGCGCCAGCAGCCAAGACTGGAACACTGAAGCTTTCTTT. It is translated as CASSQDWNTEAFF.

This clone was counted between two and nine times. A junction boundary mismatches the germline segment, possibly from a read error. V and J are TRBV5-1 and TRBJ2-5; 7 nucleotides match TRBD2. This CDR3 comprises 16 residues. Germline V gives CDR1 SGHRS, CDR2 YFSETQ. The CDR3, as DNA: TGTGCCAGCAGCTCCCTAACCCTGGGGGGGAAAGAGACCCAGTACTTC. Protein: CASSSLTLGGKETQYF.

CDR3: CASSFMGQGDYGYTF. The CDR3 region has the DNA TGTGCCAGCAGCTTTATGGGACAGGGGGACTATGGCTACACCTTC. The rearrangement joins TRBV5-4 to TRBJ1-2; 11 bases match TRBD1. The CDR3 extends over 15 amino acids. Germline lookup yields CDR1 SGHNT and CDR2 YYREEE (reference sequence). J was trimmed by 3 bases and V by 2 bases; bases with no gene match: 3.

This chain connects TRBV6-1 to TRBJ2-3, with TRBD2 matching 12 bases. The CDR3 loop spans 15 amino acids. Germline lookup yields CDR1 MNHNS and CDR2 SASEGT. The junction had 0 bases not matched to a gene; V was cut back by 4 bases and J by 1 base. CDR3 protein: CASSGLAGGTDTQYF. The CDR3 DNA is TGTGCCAGCAGTGGACTAGCGGGGGGCACAGATACGCAGTATTTT.

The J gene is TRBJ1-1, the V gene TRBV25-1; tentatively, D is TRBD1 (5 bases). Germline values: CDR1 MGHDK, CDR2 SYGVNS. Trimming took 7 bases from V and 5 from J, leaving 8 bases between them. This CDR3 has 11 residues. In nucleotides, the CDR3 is TGTGCCAGCACCGGGGGAACTGAAGCTTTCTTT. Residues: CASTGGTEAFF.